This T cell receptor (beta chain) derives from a study of OX40 agonist ivuxolimab in advanced cancers. Study-wide findings and caveats: Doses of 0.1 to 3.0 mg/kg were accompanied by clonal expansion of CD4+ and CD8+ blood T cells by week 6. CD4+ T cells averaged fewer expanded clones than CD8+ T cells.

Data came from immunoSEQ multiplex PCR; TCRdb stores just in-frame clones and leaves some out. The sample carries about 60,000 clones, just under 90% recorded once. There are a few counts of this clone. No antigen is known for it. The CDR3 covers 17 residues. Between the trimmed V and J ends, which lost 0 bases and 4 bases, there was a span of 19 bases. Germline CDR1 reads MNHNS; CDR2 reads SASEGT. The TCR was taken from an adult with an advanced solid tumor such as melanoma, head and neck, liver or kidney cancer. This chain links TRBV6-1 with TRBJ2-7; maybe TRBD2 (6 bases). The input for sequencing was CD4+ or CD8+ T cells sorted from blood, taken in a trial of the OX40 agonist ivuxolimab. The CDR3 nucleotides are TGTGCCAGCAGTGAAGCGCTTCTACAGACGGGGGAGTACGAGCAGTACTTC. It encodes CASSEALLQTGEYEQYF.